The 9 T cell receptor beta chains below were found in one sample sequenced in a study of T-cell reconstitution after alpha-beta-depleted transplantation in children. The TCRbeta library was prepared with unique molecular identifiers. TCRdb re-derived calls from the PCR reads in MiXCR, one entry per CDR3 protein. Of a few hundred thousand distinct CDR3 sequences in the sample, around 17% are singletons; the top ten hold roughly 3.3%. Here the sequenced sample was PBMCs from the stem cell graft donor, taken from the stem cell graft. The receptors originated from a human donor who donated a stem cell graft to a child with acute lymphoblastic leukemia.

CDR3 coding DNA: TGTGCCATCAGTCATGAGTCCGTGACAGGGGCCTCCTACGAGCAGTACTTC. It specifies CAISHESVTGASYEQYF. This chain connects TRBV10-3 to TRBJ2-7; 8 positions agree with TRBD1. The germline gives CDR1 ENHRY, CDR2 SYGVKD. V lost 5 bases and J lost 0; bases outside the gene matches: 12. This CDR3 region has 17 residues.

A few counts support this clonotype. The chain carries TRBV20-1 and TRBJ2-5, with TRBD2 matching over 10 bases. Germline V gene data show CDR1 as DFQATT and CDR2 as SNEGSKA (reference sequence). J lost 5 bases, V lost 5 bases, and 11 bases had no gene match. CDR3 length equals 15 residues. The CDR3 coding sequence is TGCAGTGCTTGGAGCGGGAGGGAATCAGGGGAGACCCAGTACTTC. Amino acids: CSAWSGRESGETQYF.

The chain carries TRBV12-3 or TRBV12-4 and TRBJ2-3; TRBD1 matches at 9 bases. V trimming: 7 bases; J trimming: 4 bases; junction bases outside the gene matches: 6. This CDR3 is built from 14 residues. The CDR3 loop reads CASTRDRAADTQYF. CDR3 nucleotides: TGTGCCAGCACCCGGGACAGGGCTGCAGATACGCAGTATTTT.

The chain is built from TRBV7-8 and TRBJ2-1; D unclear. CDR1 and CDR2 from the germline V gene are SGHVS and FQNEAQ. V dropped 5 bases and J dropped 0 bases, with 11 bases sitting between them. The CDR3 covers 15 residues. CDR3 nucleotide sequence: TGTGCCAGCAGCCTCCCCACGCTCTCCTACAATGAGCAGTTCTTC. This gives the protein CASSLPTLSYNEQFF.

This clonotype has only a few counts. The rearrangement joins TRBV5-1 to TRBJ2-1; possibly TRBD2 for D (5 bases). V gave up 0 bases and J gave up 8 bases, with 15 bases separating them. This CDR3 region has 15 residues. In germline, CDR1 is SGHRS, CDR2 YFSETQ. CDR3 DNA sequence: TGCGCCAGCAGCTTGGTGGCTAGCTTTTCCCATGAGCAGTTCTTC. Residues: CASSLVASFSHEQFF.

This clonotype showed up just a few times. This rearrangement joins TRBV6-5 to TRBJ2-1; D is perhaps TRBD1 or TRBD2 (6 bases each). Germline CDR1 MNHEY, CDR2 SVGAGI. This CDR3 comprises 14 residues. V dropped 4 bases and J dropped 7 bases, with 14 bases sitting between them. CDR3 protein: CASSSPRRGNEQFF. The CDR3 DNA follows: TGTGCCAGCAGTTCCCCTAGGAGGGGGAATGAGCAGTTCTTC.

This clonotype was picked up a small number of times. The chain carries TRBV19 and TRBJ1-1; D unresolved. The V and J ends lost 3 bases and 5 bases respectively, with 13 bases between them. The V gene's germline CDR1 is LNHDA and CDR2 SQIVND (reference sequence). The CDR3 runs 14 residues. CDR3 bases: TGTGCCAGTAGTATTTGGGAATTGGGGACTGAAGCTTTCTTT. The encoded protein is CASSIWELGTEAFF.

This chain connects TRBV9 to TRBJ2-1; D is possibly TRBD2 (6 bases). Trimming left V 0 bases short and J 7 bases short, with 11 bases between. The CDR3 extends over 14 amino acids. Germline values: CDR1 SGDLS, CDR2 YYNGEE. This CDR3 reads CASSVGGSGNEQFF. In DNA, the CDR3 is TGTGCCAGCAGCGTAGGGGGGAGCGGGAATGAGCAGTTCTTC.

The chain employs TRBV20-1 and TRBJ2-7; no clear D. V shed 0 bases and J shed 2 bases, with 11 bases lying between them. Germline values: CDR1 DFQATT, CDR2 SNEGSKA (reference sequence). The CDR3 loop spans 14 amino acids. The CDR3 is CSARDPTTAYEQYF. The DNA of the CDR3 is TGCAGTGCTAGAGATCCCACTACCGCCTACGAGCAGTACTTC.